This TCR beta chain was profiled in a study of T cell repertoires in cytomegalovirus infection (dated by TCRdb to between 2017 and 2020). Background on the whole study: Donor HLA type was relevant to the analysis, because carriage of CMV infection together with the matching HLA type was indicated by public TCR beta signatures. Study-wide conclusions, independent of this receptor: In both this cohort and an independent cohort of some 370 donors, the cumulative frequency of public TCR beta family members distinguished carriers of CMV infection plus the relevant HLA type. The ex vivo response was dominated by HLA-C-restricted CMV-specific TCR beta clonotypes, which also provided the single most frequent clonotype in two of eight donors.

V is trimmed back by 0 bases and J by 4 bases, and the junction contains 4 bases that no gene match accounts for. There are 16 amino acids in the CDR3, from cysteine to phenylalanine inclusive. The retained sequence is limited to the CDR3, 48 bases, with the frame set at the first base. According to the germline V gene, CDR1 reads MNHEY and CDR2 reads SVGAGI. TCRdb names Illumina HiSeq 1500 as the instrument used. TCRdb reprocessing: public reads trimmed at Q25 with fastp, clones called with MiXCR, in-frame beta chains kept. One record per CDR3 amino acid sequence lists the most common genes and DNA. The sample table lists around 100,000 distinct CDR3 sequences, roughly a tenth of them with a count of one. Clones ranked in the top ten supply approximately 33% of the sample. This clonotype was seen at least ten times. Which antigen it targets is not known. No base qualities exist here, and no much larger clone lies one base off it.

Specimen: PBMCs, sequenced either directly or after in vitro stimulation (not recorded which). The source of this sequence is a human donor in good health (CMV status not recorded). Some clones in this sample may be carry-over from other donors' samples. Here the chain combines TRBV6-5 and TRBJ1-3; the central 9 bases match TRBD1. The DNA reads TGTGCCAGCAGTTACTCTGGACAGGGGACGGGAAACACCATATATTTT. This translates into CASSYSGQGTGNTIYF.